The clone carrying this TCR beta chain was picked up one time. The source of the sample is a study of blood T cell repertoires in COVID-19. Whole-study context: Whether acute or convalescent, the COVID-19 samples came from the United States, Italy and Spain.

Seattle cases were enrolled at active infection and followed longitudinally. Original processing notes: Scientists estimated how many nucleated cells there were by amplifying reference gene primers. Libraries were prepared by immunoSEQ multiplex PCR; TCRdb keeps only in-frame clonotypes and omits some of them. V and J calls and clone size are as listed in that table; D and trimming were resolved from the DNA. The profile shows 300,000 to 400,000 clones, around nine tenths of them singletons. The TCR sequence derives from a woman in her 70s with COVID-19, enrolled during active disease. Sequencing was performed on peripheral blood.

In DNA, the CDR3 is TGCGCCAGCAGCGCCGGGACAGGGGAAGTGGGCAATCAGCCCCAGCATTTT. It codes for CASSAGTGEVGNQPQHF. V and J are TRBV5-1 and TRBJ1-5, with 10 bases matching TRBD1. The CDR3 is made up of 17 amino acids. The ends lost 4 bases at V and 2 bases at J; junction bases unmatched: 9. Per the germline V gene, CDR1 is SGHRS and CDR2 is YFSETQ.